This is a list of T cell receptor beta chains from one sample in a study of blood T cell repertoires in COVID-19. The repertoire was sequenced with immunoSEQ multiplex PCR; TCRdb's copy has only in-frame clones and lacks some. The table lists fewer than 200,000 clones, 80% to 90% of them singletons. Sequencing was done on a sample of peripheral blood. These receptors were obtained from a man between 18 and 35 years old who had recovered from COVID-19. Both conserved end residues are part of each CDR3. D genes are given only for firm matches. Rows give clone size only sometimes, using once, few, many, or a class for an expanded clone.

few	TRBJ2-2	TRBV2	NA	TGTGCCAGCAGTAGGCTCTTCCAGGGTTTCACCGGGGAGCTGTTTTTT	CASSRLFQGFTGELFF
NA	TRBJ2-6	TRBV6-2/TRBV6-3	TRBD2	TGTGCCAGCAGTCTACTAGCGGGAGGGCCTGGGGCCAACGTCCTGACTTTC	CASSLLAGGPGANVLTF
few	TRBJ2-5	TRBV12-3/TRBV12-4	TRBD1	TGTGCCAGCAATACAGGGGGGGAGACCCAGTACTTC	CASNTGGETQYF
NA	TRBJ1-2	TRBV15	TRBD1	TGTGCCACCAGCAGGGCCGGGACAGGGAAAGGCTACACCTTC	CATSRAGTGKGYTF
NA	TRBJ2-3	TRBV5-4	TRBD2	TGTGCCAGCAGCTTGAAGAGCAGCGGGAGGTTTGCAGATACGCAGTATTTT	CASSLKSSGRFADTQYF
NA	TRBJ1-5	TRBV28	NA	TGTGCCAGCAGTCGACAGAATGAGCCCCAGCATTTT	CASSRQNEPQHF
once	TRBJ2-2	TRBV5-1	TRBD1	TGCGCCAGCAGGCCCGGGGACAGCAAAGCCGGGGAGCTGTTTTTT	CASRPGDSKAGELFF
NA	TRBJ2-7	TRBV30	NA	TGTGCCTGGGCCGGACAGTCTCTCTCCTACGAGCAGTACTTC	CAWAGQSLSYEQYF
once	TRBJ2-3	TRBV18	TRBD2	TGTGCCAGCTCACCACCTCCTCCGCTAGCGGGAGGGGCAGATACGCAGTATTTT	CASSPPPPLAGGADTQYF
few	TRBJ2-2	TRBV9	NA	TGTGCCAGCAGCGTAGGTAGCCACCTCGGGACCGGGGAGCTGTTTTTT	CASSVGSHLGTGELFF
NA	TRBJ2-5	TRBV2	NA	TGTGCCAGCAGTGAAGCGTCCCCCCTGACCAACAGGTTTCCTGAGACCCAGTACTTC	CASSEASPLTNRFPETQYF
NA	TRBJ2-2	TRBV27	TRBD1	TGTGCCAGCAGTTTTCGACAGGGGGTAAATACCGGGGAGCTGTTTTTT	CASSFRQGVNTGELFF
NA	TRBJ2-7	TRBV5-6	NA	TGTGCAAGCAGAGAGGGCCCCTACGAGCAGTACTTC	CASREGPYEQYF
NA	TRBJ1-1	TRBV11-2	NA	TGTGCCAGCAGCTTAGAGTATGGGGCGACTGAAGCTTTCTTT	CASSLEYGATEAFF
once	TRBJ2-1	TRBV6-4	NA	TGTGCCAGCAGTGACTCACACTCCTACAATGAGCAGTTCTTC	CASSDSHSYNEQFF
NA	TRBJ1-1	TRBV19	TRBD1	TGTGCCAGTAGTTCCCGACAGGGGCGGACTGAAGCTTTCTTT	CASSSRQGRTEAFF
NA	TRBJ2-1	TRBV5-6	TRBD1	TGTGCCAGCAGCTTGGAAGGGACAGGGGCCCACTATCCAGACAATGAGCAGTTCTTC	CASSLEGTGAHYPDNEQFF
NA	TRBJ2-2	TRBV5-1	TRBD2	TGCGCCAGCAGCTCCGAGACTAGCGGATCCACCGGGGAGCTGTTTTTT	CASSSETSGSTGELFF
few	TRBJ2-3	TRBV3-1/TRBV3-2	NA	TGTGCCAGCAGCCAGAGCCAGGGTAAGGGAGATACGCAGTATTTT	CASSQSQGKGDTQYF
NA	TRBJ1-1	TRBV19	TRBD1	TGTGCCAGTAGTATTGTCCCGGGACAGGGAACCCCTGAAGCTTTCTTT	CASSIVPGQGTPEAFF
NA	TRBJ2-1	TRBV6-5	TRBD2	TGTGCCAGTTTGACTAGCGGTTCCTACAATGAGCAGTTCTTC	CASLTSGSYNEQFF
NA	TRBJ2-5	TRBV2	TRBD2	TGTGCCAGCAGCAATCGGGGCGGGAGTGGTTGGGGGGAGACCCAGTACTTC	CASSNRGGSGWGETQYF
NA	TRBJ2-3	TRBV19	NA	TGTGCCAGTAATACCGGGGGAGTACCAGATACGCAGTATTTT	CASNTGGVPDTQYF
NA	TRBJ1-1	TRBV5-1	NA	TGCGCCAGCAGTCGGGAGCTGAACACTGAAGCTTTCTTT	CASSRELNTEAFF
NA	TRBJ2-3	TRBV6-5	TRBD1	TGTGCCAGCAGCCGGGGGGACAGGGGCGCTCATACGCAGTATTTT	CASSRGDRGAHTQYF
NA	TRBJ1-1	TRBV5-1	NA	TGCGCCAGCTCTCCGGGCGGGGTGGGGAACACTGAAGCTTTCTTT	CASSPGGVGNTEAFF
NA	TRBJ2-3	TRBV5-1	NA	TGCGCCAGCAGCTTGGCCGCGGACACAGATACGCAGTATTTT	CASSLAADTDTQYF
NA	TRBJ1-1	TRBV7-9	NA	TGTGCCAGCAGCTTTGTGGGGAGCACTGAAGCTTTCTTT	CASSFVGSTEAFF